This T cell receptor beta chain is drawn from a study of T cells expressing NK-cell markers. Study background: Each TCR beta repertoire originated in sorted T cells that were CD3+CD56+NKG2C+, CD3+CD56+NKG2C- or CD3+CD56-NKG2C+.

For TCR beta, cDNA was produced by 5'RACE template switching with UMIs. One entry per CDR3 protein, without DNA, is what TCRdb gives after re-calling the 5' RACE reads. The sample includes tens of thousands of distinct CDR3 sequences. On this clonotype: Its antigen is currently unknown.

Germline CDR1 is SGHKS and CDR2 is YYEKEE (reference sequence). This CDR3 has 15 amino acids. Points from the study as a whole: Once again these clonotypes came out on top in the CD3+CD56-NKG2C+ fraction of several donors. Dominant NKG2C+ clonotypes were found to form about 1.0-7.5% of CD8+ T cells in more than five donors.

Sequenced sample: blood T cells: a sorted CD56 or NKG2C T cell subset, CD4+ or CD8+ T cells, or bulk PBMC T cells (not recorded which). The rearrangement links TRBV5-5 to TRBJ2-3; lacking DNA, the TRBD2 call made by TCRdb goes unchecked. This clonotype was sampled from a woman between 18 and 70 years old in good health. The CDR3 sequence is CASWLMGLSTDTQYF.